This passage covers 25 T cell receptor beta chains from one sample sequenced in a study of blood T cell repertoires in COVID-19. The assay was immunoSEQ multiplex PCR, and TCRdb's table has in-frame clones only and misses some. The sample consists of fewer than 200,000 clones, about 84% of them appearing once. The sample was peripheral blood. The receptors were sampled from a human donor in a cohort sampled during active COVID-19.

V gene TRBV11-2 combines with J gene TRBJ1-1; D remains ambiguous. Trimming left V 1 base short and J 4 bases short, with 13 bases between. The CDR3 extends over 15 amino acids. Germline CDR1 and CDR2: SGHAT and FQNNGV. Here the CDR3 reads CASSLGVVSSTEAFF. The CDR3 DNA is TGTGCCAGCAGCTTAGGCGTGGTTTCGAGCACTGAAGCTTTCTTT. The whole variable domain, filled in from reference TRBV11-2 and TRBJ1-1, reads EAGVAQSPRYKIIEKRQSVAFWCNPISGHATLYWYQQILGQGPKLLIQFQNNGVVDDSQLPKDRFSAERLKGVDSTLKIQPAKLEDSAVYLCASSLGVVSSTEAFFGQGTRLTVV.

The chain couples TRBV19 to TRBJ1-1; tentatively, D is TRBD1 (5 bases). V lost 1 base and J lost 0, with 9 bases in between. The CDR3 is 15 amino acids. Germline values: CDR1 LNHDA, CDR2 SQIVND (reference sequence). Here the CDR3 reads CASSIAGPMNTEAFF. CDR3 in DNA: TGTGCCAGTAGTATAGCAGGGCCCATGAACACTGAAGCTTTCTTT.

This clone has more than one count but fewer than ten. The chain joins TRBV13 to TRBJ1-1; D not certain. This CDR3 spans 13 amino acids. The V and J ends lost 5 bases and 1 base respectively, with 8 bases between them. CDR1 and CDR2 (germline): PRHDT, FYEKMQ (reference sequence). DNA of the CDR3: TGTGCCAGCAGCCCTCGGAGGAACACTGAAGCTTTCTTT. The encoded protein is CASSPRRNTEAFF. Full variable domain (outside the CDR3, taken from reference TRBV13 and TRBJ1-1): AAGVIQSPRHLIKEKRETATLKCYPIPRHDTVYWYQQGPGQDPQFLISFYEKMQSDKGSIPDRFSAQQFSDYHSELNMSSLELGDSALYFCASSPRRNTEAFFGQGTRLTVV.

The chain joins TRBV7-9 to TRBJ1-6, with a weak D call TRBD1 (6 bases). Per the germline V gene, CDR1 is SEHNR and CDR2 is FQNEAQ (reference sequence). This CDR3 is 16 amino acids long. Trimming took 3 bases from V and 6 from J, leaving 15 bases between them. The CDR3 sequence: CASSFPIQGPNSPLHF. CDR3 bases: TGTGCCAGCAGCTTTCCTATACAGGGTCCTAATTCACCCCTCCACTTT.

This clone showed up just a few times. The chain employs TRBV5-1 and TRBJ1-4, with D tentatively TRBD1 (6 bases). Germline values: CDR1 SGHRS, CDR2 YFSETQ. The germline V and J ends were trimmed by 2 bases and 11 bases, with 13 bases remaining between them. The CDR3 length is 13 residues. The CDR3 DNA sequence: TGCGCCAGCAGCTTAAACAGGGCCGAGAAACTGTTTTTT. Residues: CASSLNRAEKLFF.

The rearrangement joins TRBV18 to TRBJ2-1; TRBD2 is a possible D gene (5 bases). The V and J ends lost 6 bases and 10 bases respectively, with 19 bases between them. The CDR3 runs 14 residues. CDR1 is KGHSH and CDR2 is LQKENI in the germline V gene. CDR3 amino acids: CASSPEAQMGEQFF. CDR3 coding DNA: TGTGCCAGCTCTCCGGAGGCCCAGATGGGGGAGCAGTTCTTC.

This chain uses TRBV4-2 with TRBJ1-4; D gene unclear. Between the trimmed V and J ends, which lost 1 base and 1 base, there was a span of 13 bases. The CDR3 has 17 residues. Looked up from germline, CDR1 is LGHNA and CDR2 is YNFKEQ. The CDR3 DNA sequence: TGTGCCAGCAGCCAAGGATCCGGGATTGGAACTAATGAAAAACTGTTTTTT. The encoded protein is CASSQGSGIGTNEKLFF.

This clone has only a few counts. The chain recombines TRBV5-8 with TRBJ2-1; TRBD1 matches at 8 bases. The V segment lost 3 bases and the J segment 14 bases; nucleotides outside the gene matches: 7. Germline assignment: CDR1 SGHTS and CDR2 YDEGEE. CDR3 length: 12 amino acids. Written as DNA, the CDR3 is TGTGCCAGCAGCTGGGGAGACAGGGGAAAGTTCTTC. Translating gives CASSWGDRGKFF.

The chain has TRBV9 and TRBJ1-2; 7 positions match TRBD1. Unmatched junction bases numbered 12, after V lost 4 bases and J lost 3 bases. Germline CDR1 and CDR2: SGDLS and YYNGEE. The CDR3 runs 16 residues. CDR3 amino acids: CASSPRGEGDYYGYTF. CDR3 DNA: TGTGCCAGCAGCCCCAGGGGGGAAGGGGACTACTATGGCTACACCTTC. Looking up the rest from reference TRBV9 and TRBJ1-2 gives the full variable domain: DSGVTQTPKHLITATGQRVTLRCSPRSGDLSVYWYQQSLDQGLQFLIQYYNGEERAKGNILERFSAQQFPDLHSELNLSSLELGDSALYFCASSPRGEGDYYGYTFGSGTRLTVV.

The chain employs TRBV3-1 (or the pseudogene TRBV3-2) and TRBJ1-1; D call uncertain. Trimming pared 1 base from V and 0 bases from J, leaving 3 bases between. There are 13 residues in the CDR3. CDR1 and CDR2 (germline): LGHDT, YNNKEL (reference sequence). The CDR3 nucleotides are TGTGCCAGCAGCCAAGCGGTGAACACTGAAGCTTTCTTT. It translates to CASSQAVNTEAFF.

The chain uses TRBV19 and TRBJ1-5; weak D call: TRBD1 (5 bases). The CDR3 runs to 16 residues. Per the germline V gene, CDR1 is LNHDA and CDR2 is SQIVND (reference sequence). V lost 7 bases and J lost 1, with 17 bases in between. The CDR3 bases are TGTGCCAGTACCCCAAGGGCGGGGGAGAGCAATCAGCCCCAGCATTTT. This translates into CASTPRAGESNQPQHF.

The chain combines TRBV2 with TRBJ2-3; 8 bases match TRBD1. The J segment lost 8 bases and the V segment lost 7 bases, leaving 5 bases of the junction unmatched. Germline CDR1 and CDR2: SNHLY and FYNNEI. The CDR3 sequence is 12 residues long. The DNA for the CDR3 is TGTGCCAGCAAGGACAGGGACTTTACGCAGTATTTT. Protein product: CASKDRDFTQYF.

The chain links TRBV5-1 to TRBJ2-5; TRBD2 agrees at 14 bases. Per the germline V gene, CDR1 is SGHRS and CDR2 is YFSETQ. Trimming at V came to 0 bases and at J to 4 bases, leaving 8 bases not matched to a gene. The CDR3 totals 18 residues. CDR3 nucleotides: TGCGCCAGCAGCTTGGGTCCGGGACTAGCGGGGGAGGGAGAGACCCAGTACTTC. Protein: CASSLGPGLAGEGETQYF.

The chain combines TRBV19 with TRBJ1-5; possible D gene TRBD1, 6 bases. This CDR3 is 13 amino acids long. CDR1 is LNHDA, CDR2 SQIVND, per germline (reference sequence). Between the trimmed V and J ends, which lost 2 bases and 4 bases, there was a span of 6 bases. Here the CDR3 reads CASSIRGNQPQHF. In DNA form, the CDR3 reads TGTGCCAGTAGTATAAGGGGGAATCAGCCCCAGCATTTT. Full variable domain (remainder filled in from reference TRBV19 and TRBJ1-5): DGGITQSPKYLFRKEGQNVTLSCEQNLNHDAMYWYRQDPGQGLRLIYYSQIVNDFQKGDIAEGYSVSREKKESFPLTVTSAQKNPTAFYLCASSIRGNQPQHFGDGTRLSIL.

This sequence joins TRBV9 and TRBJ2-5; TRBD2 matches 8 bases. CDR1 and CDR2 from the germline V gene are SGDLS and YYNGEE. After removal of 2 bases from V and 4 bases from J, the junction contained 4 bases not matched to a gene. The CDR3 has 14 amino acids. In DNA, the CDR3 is TGTGCCAGCAGCGTGGCGGGGGGACCAGAGACCCAGTACTTC. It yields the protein CASSVAGGPETQYF.

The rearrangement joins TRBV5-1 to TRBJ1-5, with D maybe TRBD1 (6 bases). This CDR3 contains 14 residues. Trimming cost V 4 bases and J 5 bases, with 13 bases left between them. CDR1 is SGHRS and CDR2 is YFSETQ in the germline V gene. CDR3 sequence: CASSDGQKDQPQHF. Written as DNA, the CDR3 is TGCGCCAGCAGCGATGGACAGAAAGATCAGCCCCAGCATTTT.

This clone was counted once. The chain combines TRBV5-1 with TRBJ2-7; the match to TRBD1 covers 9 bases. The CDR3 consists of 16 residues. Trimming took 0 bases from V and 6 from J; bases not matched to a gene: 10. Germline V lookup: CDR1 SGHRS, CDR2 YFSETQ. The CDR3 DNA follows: TGCGCCAGCAGCTTGGGACCTGGACAGGGGATCGGCGAGCAGTACTTC. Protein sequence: CASSLGPGQGIGEQYF.

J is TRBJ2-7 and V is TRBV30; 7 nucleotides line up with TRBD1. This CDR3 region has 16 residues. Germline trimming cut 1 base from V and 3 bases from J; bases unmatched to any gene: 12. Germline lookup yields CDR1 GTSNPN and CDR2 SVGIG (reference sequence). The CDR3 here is CAWSGDYRDSFYEQYF. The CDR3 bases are TGTGCCTGGAGTGGAGATTACCGGGACAGCTTCTACGAGCAGTACTTC.

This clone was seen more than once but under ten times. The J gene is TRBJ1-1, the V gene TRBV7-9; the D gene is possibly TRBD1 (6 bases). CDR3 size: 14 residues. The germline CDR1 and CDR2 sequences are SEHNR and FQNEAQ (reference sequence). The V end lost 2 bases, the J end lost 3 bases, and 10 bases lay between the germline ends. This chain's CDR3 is CASSLRQVDTEAFF. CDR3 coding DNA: TGTGCCAGCAGCTTAAGACAGGTCGACACTGAAGCTTTCTTT. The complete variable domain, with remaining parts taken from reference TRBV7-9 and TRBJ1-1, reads DTGVSQNPRHKITKRGQNVTFRCDPISEHNRLYWYRQTLGQGPEFLTYFQNEAQLEKSRLLSDRFSAERPKGSFSTLEIQRTEQGDSAMYLCASSLRQVDTEAFFGQGTRLTVV.

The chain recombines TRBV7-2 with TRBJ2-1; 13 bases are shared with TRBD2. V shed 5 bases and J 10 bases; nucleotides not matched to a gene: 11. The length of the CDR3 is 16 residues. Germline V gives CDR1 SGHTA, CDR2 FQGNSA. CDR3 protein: CASSNGRTSGGPEQFF. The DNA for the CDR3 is TGTGCCAGCAGCAATGGACGGACTAGCGGGGGACCCGAGCAGTTCTTC.

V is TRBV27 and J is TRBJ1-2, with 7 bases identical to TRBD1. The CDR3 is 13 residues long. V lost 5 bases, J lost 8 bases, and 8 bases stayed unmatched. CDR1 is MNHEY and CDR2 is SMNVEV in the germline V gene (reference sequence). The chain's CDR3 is CASSKDRVRGYTF. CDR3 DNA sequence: TGTGCCAGCAGTAAAGACAGGGTTCGAGGCTACACCTTC.

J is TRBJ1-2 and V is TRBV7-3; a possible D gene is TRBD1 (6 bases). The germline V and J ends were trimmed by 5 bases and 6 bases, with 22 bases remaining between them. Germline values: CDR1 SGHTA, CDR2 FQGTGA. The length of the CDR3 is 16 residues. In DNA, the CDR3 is TGTGCCAGCAGCCCGCGAGCAGGGGAGTTGGGTGATGGCTACACCTTC. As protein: CASSPRAGELGDGYTF.

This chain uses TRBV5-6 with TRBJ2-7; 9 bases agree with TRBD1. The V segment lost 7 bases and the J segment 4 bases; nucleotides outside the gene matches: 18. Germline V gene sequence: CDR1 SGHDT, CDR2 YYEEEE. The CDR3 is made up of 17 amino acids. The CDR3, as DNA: TGTGCCAGCGGCAAAGGAACAGGGGGCTGGAACTTTTACGAGCAGTACTTC. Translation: CASGKGTGGWNFYEQYF.

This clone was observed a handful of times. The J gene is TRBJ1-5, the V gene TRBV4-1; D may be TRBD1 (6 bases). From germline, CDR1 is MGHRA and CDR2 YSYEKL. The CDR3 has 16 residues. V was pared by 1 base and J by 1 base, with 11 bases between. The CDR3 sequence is CASSQARQGSNQPQHF. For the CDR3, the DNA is TGCGCCAGCAGCCAAGCACGGCAGGGGAGCAATCAGCCCCAGCATTTT.

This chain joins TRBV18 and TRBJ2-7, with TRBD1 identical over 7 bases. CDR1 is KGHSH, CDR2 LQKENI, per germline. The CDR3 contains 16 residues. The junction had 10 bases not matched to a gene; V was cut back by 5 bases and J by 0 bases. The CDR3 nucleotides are TGTGCCAGCTCATTCGAGACAGGGATTACCTCCTACGAGCAGTACTTC. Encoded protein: CASSFETGITSYEQYF.